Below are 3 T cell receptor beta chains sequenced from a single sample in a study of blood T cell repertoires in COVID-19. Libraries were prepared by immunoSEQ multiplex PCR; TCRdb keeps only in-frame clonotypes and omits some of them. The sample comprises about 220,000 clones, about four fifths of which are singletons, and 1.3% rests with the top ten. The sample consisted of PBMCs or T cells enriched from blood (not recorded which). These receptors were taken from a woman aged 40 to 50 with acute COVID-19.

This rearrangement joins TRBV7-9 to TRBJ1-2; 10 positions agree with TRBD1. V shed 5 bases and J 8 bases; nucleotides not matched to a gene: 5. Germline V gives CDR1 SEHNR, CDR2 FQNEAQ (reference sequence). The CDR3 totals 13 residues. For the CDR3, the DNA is TGTGCCAGCAGCCTCCGGGACAGGGGAGGCTACACCTTC. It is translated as CASSLRDRGGYTF.

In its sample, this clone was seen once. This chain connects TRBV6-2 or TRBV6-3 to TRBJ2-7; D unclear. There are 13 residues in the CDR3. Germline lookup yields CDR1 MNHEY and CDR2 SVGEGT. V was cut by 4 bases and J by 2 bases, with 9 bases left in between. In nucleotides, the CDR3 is TGTGCCAGCAGTTTAGTAGTAACCTACGAGCAGTACTTC. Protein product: CASSLVVTYEQYF.

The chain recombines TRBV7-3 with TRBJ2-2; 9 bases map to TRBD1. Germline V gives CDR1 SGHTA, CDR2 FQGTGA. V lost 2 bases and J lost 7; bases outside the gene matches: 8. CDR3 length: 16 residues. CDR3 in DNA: TGTGCCAGCAGCTTAGGCGGGACAGGGATCGTCGGGGAGCTGTTTTTT. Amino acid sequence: CASSLGGTGIVGELFF.